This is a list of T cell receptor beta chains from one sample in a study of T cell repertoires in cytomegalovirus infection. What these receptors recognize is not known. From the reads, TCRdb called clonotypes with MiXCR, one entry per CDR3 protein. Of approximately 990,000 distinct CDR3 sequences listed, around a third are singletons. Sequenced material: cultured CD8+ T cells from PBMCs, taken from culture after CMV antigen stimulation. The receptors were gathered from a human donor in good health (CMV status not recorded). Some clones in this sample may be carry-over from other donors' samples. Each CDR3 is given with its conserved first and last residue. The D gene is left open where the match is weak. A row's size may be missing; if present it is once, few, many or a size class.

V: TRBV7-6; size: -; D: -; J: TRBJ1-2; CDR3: CASIAAGFNYGYTF; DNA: TGTGCCAGCATAGCCGCGGGGTTTAACTATGGCTACACCTTC
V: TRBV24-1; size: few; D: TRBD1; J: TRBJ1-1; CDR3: CATSDMGTGLTTEAFF; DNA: TGTGCCACCAGTGACATGGGGACAGGTCTCACGACTGAAGCTTTCTTT
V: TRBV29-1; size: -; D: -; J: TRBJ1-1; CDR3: CSVEVVAAEAFF; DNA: TGCAGCGTTGAGGTGGTGGCGGCTGAAGCTTTCTTT
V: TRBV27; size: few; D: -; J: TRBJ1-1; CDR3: CASSLYRAYTEAFF; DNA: TGTGCCAGCAGTTTATACAGGGCCTACACTGAAGCTTTCTTT
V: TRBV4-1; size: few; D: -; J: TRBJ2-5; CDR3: CASSPAGLLLETQYF; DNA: TGCGCCAGCAGCCCTGCGGGGCTCCTCCTAGAGACCCAGTACTTC
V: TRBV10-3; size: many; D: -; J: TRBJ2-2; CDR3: CAISDQDTTGELFF; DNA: TGTGCCATCAGTGACCAAGACACCACCGGGGAGCTGTTTTTT
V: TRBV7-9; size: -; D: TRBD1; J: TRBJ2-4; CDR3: CASSFTGGTKNIQYF; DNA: TGTGCCAGCAGCTTTACAGGGGGGACCAAAAACATTCAGTACTTC
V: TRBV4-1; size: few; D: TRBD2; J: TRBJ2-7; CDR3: CASSQDGGGNEQYF; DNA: TGCGCCAGCAGCCAAGACGGGGGGGGGAATGAGCAGTACTTC
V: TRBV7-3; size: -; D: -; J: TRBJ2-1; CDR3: CASSSDIGSYNEQFF; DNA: TGTGCCAGCAGCTCTGACATAGGCTCCTACAATGAGCAGTTCTTC
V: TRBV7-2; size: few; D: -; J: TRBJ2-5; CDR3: CASNLNRQETQYF; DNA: TGTGCCAGCAACTTAAATCGCCAAGAGACCCAGTACTTC
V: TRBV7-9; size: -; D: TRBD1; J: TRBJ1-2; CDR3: CASSLPGQGPGYTF; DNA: TGTGCCAGCAGCCTCCCGGGACAGGGTCCCGGCTACACCTTC
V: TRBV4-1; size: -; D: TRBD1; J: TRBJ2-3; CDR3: CASSQYGTGSWDTQYF; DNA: TGCGCCAGCAGCCAGTACGGGACAGGGAGTTGGGATACGCAGTATTTT
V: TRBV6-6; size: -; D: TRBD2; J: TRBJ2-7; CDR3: CASVGSGAYEQYF; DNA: TGTGCCAGCGTAGGGAGCGGGGCCTACGAGCAGTACTTC
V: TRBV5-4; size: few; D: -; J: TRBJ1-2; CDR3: CASSSITGNYGYTF; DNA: TGTGCCAGCAGCTCCATCACAGGAAACTATGGCTACACCTTC
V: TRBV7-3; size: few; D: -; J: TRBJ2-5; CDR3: CASSLTGSGGGETQYF; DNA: TGTGCCAGCAGCTTAACGGGGTCCGGGGGCGGGGAGACCCAGTACTTC
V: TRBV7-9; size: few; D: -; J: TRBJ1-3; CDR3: CATRDFRGDTIYF; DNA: TGTGCCACCCGGGACTTCCGAGGGGACACCATATATTTT
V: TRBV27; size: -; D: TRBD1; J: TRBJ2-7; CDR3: CASSLALTRTGLNEQYF; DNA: TGTGCCAGCAGTCTCGCACTGACTCGGACAGGTCTAAACGAGCAGTACTTC
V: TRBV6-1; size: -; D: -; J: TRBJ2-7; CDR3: CASSLAFDYEQYF; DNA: TGTGCCAGCTCCTTGGCTTTCGACTACGAGCAGTACTTC
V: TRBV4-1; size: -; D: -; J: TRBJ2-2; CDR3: CASDTGFSSGTGELFF; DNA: TGCGCCAGCGACACAGGGTTCAGCTCGGGGACCGGGGAGCTGTTTTTT
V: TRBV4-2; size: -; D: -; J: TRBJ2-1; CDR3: CASSQDAGYNEQFF; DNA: TGTGCCAGCAGCCAAGATGCGGGCTACAATGAGCAGTTCTTC
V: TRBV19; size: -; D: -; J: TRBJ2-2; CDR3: CASKAGASGELFF; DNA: TGTGCCAGTAAGGCAGGGGCCTCCGGGGAGCTGTTTTTT
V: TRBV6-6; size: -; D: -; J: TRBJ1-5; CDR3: CASSQQGLRPNQPQHF; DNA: TGTGCCAGCAGCCAGCAGGGGTTGCGCCCCAATCAGCCCCAGCATTTT
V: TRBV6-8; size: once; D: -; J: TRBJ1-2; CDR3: CASSYSKRGEANYGYTF; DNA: TGTGCCAGCAGTTACTCGAAGAGGGGAGAAGCGAACTATGGCTACACCTTC
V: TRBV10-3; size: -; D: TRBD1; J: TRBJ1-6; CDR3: CAIQGASPYNSPLHF; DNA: TGTGCCATTCAGGGGGCGAGTCCTTATAATTCACCCCTCCACTTT
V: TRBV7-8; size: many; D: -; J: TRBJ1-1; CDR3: CASSLATQPRNTEAFF; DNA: TGTGCCAGCAGCTTAGCGACTCAGCCCCGGAACACTGAAGCTTTCTTT
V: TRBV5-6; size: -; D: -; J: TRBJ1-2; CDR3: CASWVVSNYGYTF; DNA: TGTGCCAGTTGGGTAGTCTCTAACTATGGCTACACCTTC
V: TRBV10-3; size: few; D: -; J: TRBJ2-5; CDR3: CAISEKGGETQYF; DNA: TGTGCCATCAGTGAAAAAGGGGGAGAGACCCAGTACTTC
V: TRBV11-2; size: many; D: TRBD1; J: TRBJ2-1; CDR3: CASSFGTGGHNEQFF; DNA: TGTGCCAGCAGCTTTGGGACAGGGGGGCACAATGAGCAGTTCTTC
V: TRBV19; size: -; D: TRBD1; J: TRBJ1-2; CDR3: CASSILDRAYGYTF; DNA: TGTGCCAGTAGTATCCTGGACAGGGCTTATGGCTACACCTTC
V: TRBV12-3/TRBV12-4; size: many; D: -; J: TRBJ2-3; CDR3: CASSLGPDLDTQYF; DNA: TGTGCCAGCAGTTTAGGGCCAGATCTGGATACGCAGTATTTT
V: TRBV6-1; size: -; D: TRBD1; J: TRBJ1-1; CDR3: CASSEYQGAGGMGTEAFF; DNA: TGTGCCAGCAGTGAATATCAAGGGGCAGGGGGAATGGGCACTGAAGCTTTCTTT
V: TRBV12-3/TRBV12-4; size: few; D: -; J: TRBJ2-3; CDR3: CASSSGRRLRSTDTQYF; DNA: TGTGCCAGCAGTTCGGGACGTAGACTCCGGAGCACAGATACGCAGTATTTT